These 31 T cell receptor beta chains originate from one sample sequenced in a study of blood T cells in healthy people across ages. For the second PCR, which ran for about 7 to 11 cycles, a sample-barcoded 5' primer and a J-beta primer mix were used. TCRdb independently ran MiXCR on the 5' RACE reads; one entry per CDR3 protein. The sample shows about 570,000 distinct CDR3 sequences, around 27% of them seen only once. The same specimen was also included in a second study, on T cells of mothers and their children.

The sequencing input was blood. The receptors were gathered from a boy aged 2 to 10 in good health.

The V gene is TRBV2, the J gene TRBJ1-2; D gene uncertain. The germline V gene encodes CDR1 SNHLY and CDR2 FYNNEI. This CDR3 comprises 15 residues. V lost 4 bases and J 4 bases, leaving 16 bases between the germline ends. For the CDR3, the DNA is TGTGCCAGCAGTGGGGATACATGGGTTGTCTATGGCTACACCTTC. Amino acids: CASSGDTWVVYGYTF.

The CDR3 protein is CASIEGQGVKNIQYF. The DNA for the CDR3 is TGTGCCAGCATTGAGGGACAGGGAGTCAAAAACATTCAGTACTTC. V gene TRBV12-3 or TRBV12-4 combines with J gene TRBJ2-4, with 9 bases aligning to TRBD1. V dropped 7 bases and J dropped 3; count of bases not matched to a gene: 7. The CDR3 consists of 15 residues.

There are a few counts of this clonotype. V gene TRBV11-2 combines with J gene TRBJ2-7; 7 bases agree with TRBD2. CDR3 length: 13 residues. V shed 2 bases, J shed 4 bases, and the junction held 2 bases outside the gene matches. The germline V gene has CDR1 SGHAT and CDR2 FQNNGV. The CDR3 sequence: CASSLQGGYEQYF. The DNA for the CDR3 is TGTGCCAGCAGCTTACAGGGAGGGTACGAGCAGTACTTC.

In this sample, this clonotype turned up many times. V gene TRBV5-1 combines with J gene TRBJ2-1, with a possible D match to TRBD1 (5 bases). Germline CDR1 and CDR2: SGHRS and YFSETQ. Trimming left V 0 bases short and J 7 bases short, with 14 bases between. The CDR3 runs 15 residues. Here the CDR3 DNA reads TGCGCCAGCAGCTTGGCCTCAGGGTGGGGAAATGAGCAGTTCTTC. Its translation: CASSLASGWGNEQFF.

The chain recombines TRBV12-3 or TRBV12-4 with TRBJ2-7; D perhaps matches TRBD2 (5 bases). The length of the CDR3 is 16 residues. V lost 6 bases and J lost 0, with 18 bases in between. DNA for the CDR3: TGTGCCAGCAGCCAAGGACTCTCTGGTGGCTCCTACGAGCAGTACTTC. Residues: CASSQGLSGGSYEQYF.

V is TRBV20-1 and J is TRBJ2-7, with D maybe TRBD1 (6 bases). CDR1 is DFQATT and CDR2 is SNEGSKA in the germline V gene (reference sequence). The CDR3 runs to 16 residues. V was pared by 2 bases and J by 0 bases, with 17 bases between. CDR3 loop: CSARNGTKGSSYEQYF. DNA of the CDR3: TGCAGTGCTAGAAATGGGACAAAAGGTAGCTCCTACGAGCAGTACTTC.

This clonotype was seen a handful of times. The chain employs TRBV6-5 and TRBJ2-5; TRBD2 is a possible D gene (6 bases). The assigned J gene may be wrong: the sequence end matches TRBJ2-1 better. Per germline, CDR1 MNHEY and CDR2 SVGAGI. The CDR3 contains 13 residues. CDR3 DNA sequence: TGTGCCAGCAGGGAGAGGGACTTCTCGGGGCAGTTCTTC. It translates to CASRERDFSGQFF.

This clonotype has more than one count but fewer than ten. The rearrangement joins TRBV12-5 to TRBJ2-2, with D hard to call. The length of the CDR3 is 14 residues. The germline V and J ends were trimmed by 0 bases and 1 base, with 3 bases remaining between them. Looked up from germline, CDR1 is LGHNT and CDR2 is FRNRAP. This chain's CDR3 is CASGLVLNTGELFF. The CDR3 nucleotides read TGTGCTAGTGGTTTGGTACTGAACACCGGGGAGCTGTTTTTT.

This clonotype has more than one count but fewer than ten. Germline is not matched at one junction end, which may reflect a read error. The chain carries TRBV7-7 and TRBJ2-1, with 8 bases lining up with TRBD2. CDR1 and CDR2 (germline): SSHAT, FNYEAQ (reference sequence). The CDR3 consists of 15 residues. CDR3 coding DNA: TGTGCTAGCAGCTTAAGGGCGGGGGGCCGTGATGAGCAGTTCTTC. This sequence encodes CASSLRAGGRDEQFF.

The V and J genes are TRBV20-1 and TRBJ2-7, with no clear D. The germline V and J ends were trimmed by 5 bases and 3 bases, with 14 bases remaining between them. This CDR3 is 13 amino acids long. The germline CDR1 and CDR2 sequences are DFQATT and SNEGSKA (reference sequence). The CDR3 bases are TGCAGTGCTCCGGCCCCTCCTCTCTACGAGCAGTACTTC. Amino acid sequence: CSAPAPPLYEQYF.

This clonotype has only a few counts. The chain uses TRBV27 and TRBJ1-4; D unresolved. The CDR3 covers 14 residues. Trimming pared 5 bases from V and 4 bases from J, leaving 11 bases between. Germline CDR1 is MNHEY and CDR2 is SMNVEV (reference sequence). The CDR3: CASSPQRINEKLFF. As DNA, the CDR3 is TGTGCCAGCAGTCCCCAGAGGATTAATGAAAAACTGTTTTTT.

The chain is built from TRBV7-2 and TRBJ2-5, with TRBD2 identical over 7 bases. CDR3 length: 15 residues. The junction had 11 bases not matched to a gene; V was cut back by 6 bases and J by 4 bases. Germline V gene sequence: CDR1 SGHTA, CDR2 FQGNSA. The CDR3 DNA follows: TGTGCCAGCAGTCCCCGGAACCGGGAGGTAGAGACCCAGTACTTC. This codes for CASSPRNREVETQYF. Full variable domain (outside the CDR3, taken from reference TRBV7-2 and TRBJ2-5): GAGVSQSPSNKVTEKGKDVELRCDPISGHTALYWYRQSLGQGLEFLIYFQGNSAPDKSGLPSDRFSAERTGGSVSTLTIQRTQQEDSAVYLCASSPRNREVETQYFGPGTRLLVL.

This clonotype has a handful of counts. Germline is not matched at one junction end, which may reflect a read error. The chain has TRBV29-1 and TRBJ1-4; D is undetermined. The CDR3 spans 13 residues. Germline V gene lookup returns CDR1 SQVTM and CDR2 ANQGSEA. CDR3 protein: CNVISPTNEKLFF. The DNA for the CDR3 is TGCAACGTTATATCACCAACTAATGAAAAACTGTTTTTT.

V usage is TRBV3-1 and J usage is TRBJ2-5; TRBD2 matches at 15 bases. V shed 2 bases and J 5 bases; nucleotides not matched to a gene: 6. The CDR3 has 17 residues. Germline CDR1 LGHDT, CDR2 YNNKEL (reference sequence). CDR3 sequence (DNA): TGTGCCAGCAGCCAAAGGACTAGCGGGGGGGCGCGGGAGACCCAGTACTTC. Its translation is CASSQRTSGGARETQYF.

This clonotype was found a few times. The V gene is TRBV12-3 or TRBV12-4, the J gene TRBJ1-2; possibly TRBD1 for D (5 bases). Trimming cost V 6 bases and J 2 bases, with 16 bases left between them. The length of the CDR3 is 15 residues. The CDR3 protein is CASSGQGFWNYGYTF. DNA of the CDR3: TGTGCCAGCAGCGGGCAGGGATTCTGGAACTATGGCTACACCTTC.

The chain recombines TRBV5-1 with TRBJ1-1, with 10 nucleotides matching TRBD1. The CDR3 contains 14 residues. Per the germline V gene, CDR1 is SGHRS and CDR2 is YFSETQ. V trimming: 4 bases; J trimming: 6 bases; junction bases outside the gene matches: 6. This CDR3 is CASSVGQGGSEAFF. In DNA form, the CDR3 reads TGCGCCAGCAGCGTCGGACAGGGGGGCTCTGAAGCTTTCTTT.

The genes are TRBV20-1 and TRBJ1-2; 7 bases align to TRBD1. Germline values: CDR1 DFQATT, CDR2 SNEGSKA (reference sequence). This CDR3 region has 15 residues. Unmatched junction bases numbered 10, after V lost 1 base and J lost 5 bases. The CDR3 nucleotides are TGCAGTGCTAGAGGGCAGGGGGATAACTCATATGGCTACACCTTC. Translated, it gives CSARGQGDNSYGYTF.

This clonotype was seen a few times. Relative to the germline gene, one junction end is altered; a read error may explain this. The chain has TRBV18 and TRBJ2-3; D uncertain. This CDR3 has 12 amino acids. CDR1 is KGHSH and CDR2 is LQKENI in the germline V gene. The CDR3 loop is CASSAAGDTRYF. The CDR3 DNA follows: TGTGCCAGCTCAGCGGCTGGAGATACGCGGTATTTT.

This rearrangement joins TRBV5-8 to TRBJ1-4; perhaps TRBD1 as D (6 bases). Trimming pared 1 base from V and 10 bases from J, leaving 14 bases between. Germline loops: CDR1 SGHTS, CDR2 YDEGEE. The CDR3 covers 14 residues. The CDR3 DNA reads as TGTGCCAGCAGCTTGCACACAGGGTCCGGAAAACTGTTTTTT. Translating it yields CASSLHTGSGKLFF.

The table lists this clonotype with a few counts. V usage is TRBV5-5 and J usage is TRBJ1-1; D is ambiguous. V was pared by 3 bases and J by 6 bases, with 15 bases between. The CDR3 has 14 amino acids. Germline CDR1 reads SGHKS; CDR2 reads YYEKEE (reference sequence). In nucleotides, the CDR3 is TGTGCCAGCAGCTACCGGATGGATGGGGCTGAAGCTTTCTTT. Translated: CASSYRMDGAEAFF.

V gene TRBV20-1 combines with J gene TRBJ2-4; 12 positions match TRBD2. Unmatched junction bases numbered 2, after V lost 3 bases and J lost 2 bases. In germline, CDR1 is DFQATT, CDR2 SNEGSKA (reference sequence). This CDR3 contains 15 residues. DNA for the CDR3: TGCAGTGCTAGCGGACTAGCGGGAACCAAAAACATTCAGTACTTC. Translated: CSASGLAGTKNIQYF.

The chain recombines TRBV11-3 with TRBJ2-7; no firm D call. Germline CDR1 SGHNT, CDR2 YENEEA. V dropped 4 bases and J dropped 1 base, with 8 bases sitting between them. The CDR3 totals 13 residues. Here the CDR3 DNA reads TGTGCCAGCAGCTACGACGGTTCCTACGAGCAGTACTTC. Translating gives CASSYDGSYEQYF.

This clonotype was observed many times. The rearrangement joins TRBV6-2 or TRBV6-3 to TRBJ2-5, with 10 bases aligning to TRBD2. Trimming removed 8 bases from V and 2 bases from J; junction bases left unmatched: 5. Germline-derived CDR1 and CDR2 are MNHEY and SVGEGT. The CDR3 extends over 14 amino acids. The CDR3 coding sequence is TGTGCCAGCTGGCTAGCGGGGGTACAAGAGACCCAGTACTTC. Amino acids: CASWLAGVQETQYF.

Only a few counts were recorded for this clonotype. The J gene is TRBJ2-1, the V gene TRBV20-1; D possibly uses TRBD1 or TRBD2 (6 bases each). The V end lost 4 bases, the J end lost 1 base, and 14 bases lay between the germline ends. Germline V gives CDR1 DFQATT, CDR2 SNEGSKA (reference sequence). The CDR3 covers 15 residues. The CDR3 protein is CSAKPIGGSYNEQFF. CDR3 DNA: TGCAGTGCTAAACCGATAGGGGGGTCCTACAATGAGCAGTTCTTC.

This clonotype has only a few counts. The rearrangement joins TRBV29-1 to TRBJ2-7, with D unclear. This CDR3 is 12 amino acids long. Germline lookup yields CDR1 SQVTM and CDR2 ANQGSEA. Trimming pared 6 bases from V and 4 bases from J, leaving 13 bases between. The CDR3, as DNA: TGCAGCGTCATGGGGTATGGGTACGAGCAGTACTTC. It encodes CSVMGYGYEQYF.

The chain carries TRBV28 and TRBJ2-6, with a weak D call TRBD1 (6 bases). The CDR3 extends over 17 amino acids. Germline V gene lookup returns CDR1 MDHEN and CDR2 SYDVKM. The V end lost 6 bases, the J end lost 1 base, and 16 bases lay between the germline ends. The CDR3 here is CASRYRDGQSGANVLTF. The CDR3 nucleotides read TGTGCCAGCAGATATCGGGACGGACAGTCTGGGGCCAACGTCCTGACTTTC.

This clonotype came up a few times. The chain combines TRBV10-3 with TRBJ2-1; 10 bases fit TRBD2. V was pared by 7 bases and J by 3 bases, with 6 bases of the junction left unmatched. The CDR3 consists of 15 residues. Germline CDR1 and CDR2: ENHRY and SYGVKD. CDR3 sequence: CAITVSGGSYNEQFF. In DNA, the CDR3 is TGTGCCATCACCGTTAGCGGGGGGAGCTACAATGAGCAGTTCTTC.

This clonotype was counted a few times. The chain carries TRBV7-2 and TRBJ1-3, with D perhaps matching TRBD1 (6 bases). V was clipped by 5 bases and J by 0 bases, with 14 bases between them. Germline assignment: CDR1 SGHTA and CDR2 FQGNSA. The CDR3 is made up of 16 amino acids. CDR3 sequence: CASSLQPGASGNTIYF. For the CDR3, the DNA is TGTGCCAGCAGCCTACAGCCGGGGGCCTCTGGAAACACCATATATTTT.

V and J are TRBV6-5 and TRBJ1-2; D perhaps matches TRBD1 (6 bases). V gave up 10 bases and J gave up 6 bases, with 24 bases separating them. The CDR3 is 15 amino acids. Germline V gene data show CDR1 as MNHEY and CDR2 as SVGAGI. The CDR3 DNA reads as TGTGCCACCCACGCTCCCCAGGGGTTCGGGGATGGCTACACCTTC. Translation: CATHAPQGFGDGYTF.

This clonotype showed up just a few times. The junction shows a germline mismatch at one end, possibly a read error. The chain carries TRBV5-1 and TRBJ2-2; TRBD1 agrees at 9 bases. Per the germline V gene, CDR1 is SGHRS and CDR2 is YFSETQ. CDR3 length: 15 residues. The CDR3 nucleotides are TGCGCCAGCAGCCTCTTAACAGGGGGCACCGGGGAGCCGTTTTTT. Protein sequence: CASSLLTGGTGEPFF.

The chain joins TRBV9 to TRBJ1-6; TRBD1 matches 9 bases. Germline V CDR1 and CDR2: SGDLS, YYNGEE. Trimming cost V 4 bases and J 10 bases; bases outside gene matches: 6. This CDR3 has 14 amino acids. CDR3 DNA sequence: TGTGCCAGCAGCATGGGACAGGGAGGCTCACCCCTCCACTTT. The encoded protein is CASSMGQGGSPLHF.